This TCR beta chain was profiled in a study of vaccination effects on CD4 cells after COVID-19. Clones were sequenced by immunoSEQ multiplex PCR, and TCRdb holds only the in-frame ones, with some missing. The sample has approximately 74,000 clones; around 79% are singletons. A remark on this clone: Its antigen is as yet unknown.

V lost 0 bases and J lost 4, with 4 bases in between. Germline values: CDR1 MNHNS, CDR2 SASEGT. The CDR3 length is 14 residues. Before sequencing, viral peptide pools were used by the ViraFEST assay to expand antigen-specific CD4+ T cells. With more than 9 days of culture completed, CD4+ T cells were isolated. Vaccine recipients had no previous SARS-CoV-2 infection; their nucleocapsid antibodies were negative. Specimen: CD4+ T cells from PBMCs cultured with HCoV-NL63 spike peptides, collected before COVID-19 vaccination. This receptor was taken from a human donor who received a COVID-19 vaccine. This chain links TRBV6-1 with TRBJ2-6; D gene ambiguous. The CDR3 DNA reads TGTGCCAGCAGTGAAGCGCTCGGGGCCAACGTCCTGACTTTC. As protein: CASSEALGANVLTF.